This entry features one T cell receptor (beta chain) sequence. Germline V CDR1 and CDR2: SGDLS, YYNGEE. V was pared by 3 bases and J by 4 bases, with 6 bases of the junction left unmatched. This CDR3 spans 15 amino acids. The data belong to a study of T cell responses to AZD1222 COVID-19 vaccine. TCRdb's table, derived via immunoSEQ multiplex PCR, lists solely in-frame clones and lacks some. The sample yields roughly 150,000 clones, 90% seen once. The rearrangement links TRBV9 to TRBJ2-5; TRBD2 agrees at 10 bases. The sequencing here drew on peripheral blood, taken 28 days after the second AZD1222 dose. This receptor was identified in an adult who received the AZD1222 COVID-19 vaccine. CDR3 sequence: CASSEGLAYTETQYF. The CDR3 nucleotides read TGTGCCAGCAGCGAGGGACTAGCGTATACAGAGACCCAGTACTTC.